The rows below give T cell receptor beta chains drawn from one sample of a study of blood T cell repertoires in COVID-19. This table comes from immunoSEQ multiplex PCR, and its TCRdb copy is limited to in-frame clones, with some not included. The sample holds fewer than 300,000 clones, about nine tenths seen once. The sequenced sample consisted of peripheral blood. These TCRs come from a man in his fifties or sixties with COVID-19, enrolled during active disease. CDR3s leave out the opening cysteine and the closing phenylalanine or tryptophan. Fields, in order: J gene, V gene, CDR3 protein.

>TRBJ2-7|TRBV6-5
ASSYSMGGIDEQY
>TRBJ1-4|TRBV12-3/TRBV12-4
ASRPGQGEKLF
>TRBJ2-5|TRBV24-1
ATSDPRTDFQETQY
>TRBJ2-2|TRBV6-5
ASSTGTRAGELF
>TRBJ1-6|TRBV7-9
ASSLGSGAPPLH
>TRBJ1-6|TRBV5-1
ASSLDLQGGGSPLH
>TRBJ1-4|TRBV27
ASSLATGAGEKLF
>TRBJ2-1|TRBV9
ASSARTSSPNEQF
>TRBJ1-5|TRBV6-5
ASSYSTGSDQPQH
>TRBJ2-2|TRBV28
ASRDRGWNTGELF
>TRBJ1-6|TRBV27
ASSMRGAPWGSPLH
>TRBJ1-5|TRBV27
ASSKTRESDSNQPQH
>TRBJ1-5|TRBV27
ASSRYRGGQPQH
>TRBJ1-5|TRBV3-1/TRBV3-2
ASSQTRGQGARQPQH
>TRBJ1-5|TRBV19
ASKQGVTLGANQPQH
>TRBJ2-5|TRBV19
ASSTRETQY
>TRBJ1-2|TRBV30
AWGDDRGRGYT
>TRBJ2-7|TRBV19
ASSIPGGTYEQY
>TRBJ2-7|TRBV29-1
SVGGVWAQSSYEQY
>TRBJ1-5|TRBV5-6
ASSRTGTGYSNQPQH
>TRBJ1-1|TRBV5-6
ASSLPDRGNTEAF
>TRBJ2-3|TRBV15
ATSGGQVNGTDTQY
>TRBJ2-1|TRBV7-3
ASSLSFGVSGSYNEQF
>TRBJ2-7|TRBV11-2
ASSFYRDSSYEQY
>TRBJ2-7|TRBV6-5
ASSYGLDVYEQY
>TRBJ2-2|TRBV9
ASSAMGQIANTGELF
>TRBJ2-7|TRBV9
ASSVPGTGTPFPYEQY
>TRBJ1-4|TRBV15
ATSVGTAIIEKLF
>TRBJ1-2|TRBV19
ASSILPNGYGYT
>TRBJ2-1|TRBV6-2/TRBV6-3
ASSQGGVYNEQF
>TRBJ2-3|TRBV7-2
ASSFPGVTDTQY
>TRBJ1-2|TRBV4-3
ASSPSGQTLFGGYT
>TRBJ2-2|TRBV10-3
AISERLQGGTGELF
>TRBJ1-4|TRBV2
ASTTLGQKNEKLF
>TRBJ2-3|TRBV7-3
ASSSSGGAGTQY
>TRBJ1-4|TRBV30
AWSGGVGSEKLF
>TRBJ1-2|TRBV16
ASSQSGQGLEGYT
>TRBJ2-5|TRBV20-1
SASPSGSYQETQY
>TRBJ1-1|TRBV5-1
ASRGAVTLNTEAF
>TRBJ2-7|TRBV11-2
ASTVRNNGLMEQY
>TRBJ2-6|TRBV27
ASSLLFGVQGAHSGANVLT